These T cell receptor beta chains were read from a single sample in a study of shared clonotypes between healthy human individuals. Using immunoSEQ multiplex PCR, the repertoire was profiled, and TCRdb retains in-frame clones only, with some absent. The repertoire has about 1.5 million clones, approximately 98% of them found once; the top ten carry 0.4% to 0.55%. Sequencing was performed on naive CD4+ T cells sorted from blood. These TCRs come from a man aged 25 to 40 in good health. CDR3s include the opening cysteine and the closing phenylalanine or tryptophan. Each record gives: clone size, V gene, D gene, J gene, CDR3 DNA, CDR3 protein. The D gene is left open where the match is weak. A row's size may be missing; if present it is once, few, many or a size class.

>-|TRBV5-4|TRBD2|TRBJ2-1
TGTGCCAGCAGCCCGCCCACGAGCGGGGCTTACAATGAGCAGTTCTTC
CASSPPTSGAYNEQFF
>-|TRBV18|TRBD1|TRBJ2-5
TGTGCCAGCTCATTCAGCCGACAGGGGGCGGGGACCCAGTACTTC
CASSFSRQGAGTQYF
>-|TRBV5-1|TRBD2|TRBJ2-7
TGCGCCAGCAGCTTGACGCTAGCGGGGATTACCGGGCACGAGCAGTACTTC
CASSLTLAGITGHEQYF
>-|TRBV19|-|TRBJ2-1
TGTGCCAGCAAAGGGACGCCCTCCTACAATGAGCAGTTCTTC
CASKGTPSYNEQFF
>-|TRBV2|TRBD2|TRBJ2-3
TGTGCCAGCAGTGAAGAAGCGGGAAGGCCAGATACGCAGTATTTT
CASSEEAGRPDTQYF
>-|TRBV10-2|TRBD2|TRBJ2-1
TGCGCCAGCAAGGATTTGACTAGCGGGAGCTCCATCAATGAGCAGTTCTTC
CASKDLTSGSSINEQFF
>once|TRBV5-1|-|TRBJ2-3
TGCGCCAGCAGCCTCCGGGACAACACAGATACGCAGTATTTT
CASSLRDNTDTQYF
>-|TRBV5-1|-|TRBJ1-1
TGCGCCAGCAGCTTGCAACCCCGAGGTGCGAACACTGAAGCTTTCTTT
CASSLQPRGANTEAFF
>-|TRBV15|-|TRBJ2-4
TGTGCCACCAGCAGAGTACGGTACAAAAACATTCAGTACTTC
CATSRVRYKNIQYF
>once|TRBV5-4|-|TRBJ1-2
TGTGCCAGCAGCTTGCAGGGGACGGGCTATGGCTACACCTTC
CASSLQGTGYGYTF
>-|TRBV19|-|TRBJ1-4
TGTGCCAGTAGCGTTCATGAAAAACTGTTTTTT
CASSVHEKLFF
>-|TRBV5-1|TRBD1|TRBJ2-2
TGCGCCAGCAGCTCTAGTATGACAGGGGGTTTAGTAATCACCGGGGAGCTGTTTTTT
CASSSSMTGGLVITGELFF
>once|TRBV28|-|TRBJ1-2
TGTGCCAGCAGTACCGTTGGTGGGACCTATGGCTACACCTTC
CASSTVGGTYGYTF
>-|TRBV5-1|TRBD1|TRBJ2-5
TGCGCCAGCAGTCCCACAGGGGGCCATCAAGAGACCCAGTACTTC
CASSPTGGHQETQYF
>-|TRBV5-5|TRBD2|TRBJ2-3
TGTGCCAGCGGACTAGCGGGCACAGATACGCAGTATTTT
CASGLAGTDTQYF
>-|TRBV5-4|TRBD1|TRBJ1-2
TGTGCCAGCAGCTTGGTTGATAGGGGGCAGTATGGCTACACCTTC
CASSLVDRGQYGYTF
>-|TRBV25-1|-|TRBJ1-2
TGTGCCAGCAGTGACAGCGTCTATGGCTACACCTTC
CASSDSVYGYTF
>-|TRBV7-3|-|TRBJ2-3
TGTGCCAGCAGCCTAAGAGTGGGGACTAGCACAGATACGCAGTATTTT
CASSLRVGTSTDTQYF
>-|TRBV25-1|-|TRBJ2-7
TGTGCCAGCACCAGTCTCTTTTACGAGCAGTACTTC
CASTSLFYEQYF
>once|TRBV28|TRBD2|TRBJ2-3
TGTACAATTGGGGGAGGGCCCCCAGATACGCAGTATTTT
CTIGGGPPDTQYF
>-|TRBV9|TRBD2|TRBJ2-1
TGTGCCAGCAGCGTCAGTGGACTAGCGTCAAACAATGAGCAGTTCTTC
CASSVSGLASNNEQFF
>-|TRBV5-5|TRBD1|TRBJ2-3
TGTGCCAGCAGCGCCATGACAGGGGGCGTCACAGATACGCAGTATTTT
CASSAMTGGVTDTQYF
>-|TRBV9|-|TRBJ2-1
TGTGCCAGCAGCGTCTACGGGAGTGGAAGTGAGCAGTTCTTC
CASSVYGSGSEQFF
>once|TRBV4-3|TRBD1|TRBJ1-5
TGCGCCAGCAGCAAGAGCGGACAGGTGGATCAGCCCCAGCATTTT
CASSKSGQVDQPQHF
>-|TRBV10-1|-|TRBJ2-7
TGCGCCAGCAGTGACCCCCTCCACGAGCAGTACTTC
CASSDPLHEQYF
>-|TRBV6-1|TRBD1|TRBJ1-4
TGTGCCAGCAGTGCCGGGACAGGGGGCCGAGAAAAACTGTTTTTT
CASSAGTGGREKLFF
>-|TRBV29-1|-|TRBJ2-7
TGCAGCGTCTTAGCGGATGGGTGGGGCGAGCAGTACTTC
CSVLADGWGEQYF
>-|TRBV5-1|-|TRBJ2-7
TGCGCCAGCAGCCAGGACAGTTACTACGAGCAGTACTTC
CASSQDSYYEQYF
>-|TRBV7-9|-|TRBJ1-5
TGTGCCAGCAGCGGAGACGGACAGTATCAGCCCCAGCATTTT
CASSGDGQYQPQHF
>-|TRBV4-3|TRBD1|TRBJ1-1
TGCGCCAGCAGCCAGAGACAGGGAGGGTACTCTGAAGCTTTCTTT
CASSQRQGGYSEAFF
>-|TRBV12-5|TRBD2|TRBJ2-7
TGTGCTAGTGGTTCCGACCCCCTGGGGCGGGGGAGCTACGAGCAGTACTTC
CASGSDPLGRGSYEQYF
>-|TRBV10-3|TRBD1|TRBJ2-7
TGTGCCACCCAGGGGGCGCGTAACTACGAGCAGTACTTC
CATQGARNYEQYF
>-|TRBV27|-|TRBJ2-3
TGTGCCAGCAGTTTAGGGGCACCGAGGAGGATCACAGATACGCAGTATTTT
CASSLGAPRRITDTQYF
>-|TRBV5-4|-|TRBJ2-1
TGTGCCAGCAGCTTGGGAGCAGGATCCTACAATGAGCAGTTCTTC
CASSLGAGSYNEQFF
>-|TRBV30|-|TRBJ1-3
TGTGCCTGGAGATACTTGGGCTACTCTGGAAACACCATATATTTT
CAWRYLGYSGNTIYF
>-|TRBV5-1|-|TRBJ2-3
TGCGCCAGCAGCTTGTTCTACCGAGGGACAAGCACAGATACGCAGTATTTT
CASSLFYRGTSTDTQYF
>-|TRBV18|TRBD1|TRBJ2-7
TGTGCCAGCTCACCCCCCTCGGACAGGTTAGCGCAGTACTTC
CASSPPSDRLAQYF
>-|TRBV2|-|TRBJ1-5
TGTGCCAGCAAGGACACTAGCAATCAGCCCCAGCATTTT
CASKDTSNQPQHF
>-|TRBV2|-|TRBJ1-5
TGTGCCAGCACCGGGGGCGCTTCCGTTACTCAGCCCCAGCATTTT
CASTGGASVTQPQHF
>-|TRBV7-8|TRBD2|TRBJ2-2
TGTGCCAGCAGCCCAAAGCGGGGACACACCGGGGAGCTGTTTTTT
CASSPKRGHTGELFF
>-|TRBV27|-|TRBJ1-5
TGTGCCAGCAGCCAGAGCCAGGGACGCAATCAGCCCCAGCATTTT
CASSQSQGRNQPQHF
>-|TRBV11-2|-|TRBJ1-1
TGTGCCAGCAGCCCCGGGACCTCTCAAGCTTTCTTT
CASSPGTSQAFF
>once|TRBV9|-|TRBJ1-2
TGTGCCAGCAGCCTAGACTTCAGTAACTATGGCTACACCTTC
CASSLDFSNYGYTF
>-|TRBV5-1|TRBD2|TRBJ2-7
TGCGCCAGCAGCTGGGGACTAGCGGGAGGGCTGTCCTACGAGCAGTACTTC
CASSWGLAGGLSYEQYF
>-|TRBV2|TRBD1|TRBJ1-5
TGTGCCAGCAGTGAACAGGGGGGGAATAGCAATCAGCCCCAGCATTTT
CASSEQGGNSNQPQHF
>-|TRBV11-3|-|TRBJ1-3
TGTGCCAGCAGCGTCGGCTCTGGAAACACCATATATTTT
CASSVGSGNTIYF
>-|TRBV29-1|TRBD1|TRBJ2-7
TGCAGCGTAGGGACAGCCTACGAGCAGTACTTC
CSVGTAYEQYF
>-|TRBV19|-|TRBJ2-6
TGTGCCAGTATCAAAGGGGGCTCTGGGGCCAACGTCCTGACTTTC
CASIKGGSGANVLTF
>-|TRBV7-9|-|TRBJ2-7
TGTGCCAGCAGCTTGGATGATTTTGGCTCAAGCTCCTACGAGCAGTACTTC
CASSLDDFGSSSYEQYF
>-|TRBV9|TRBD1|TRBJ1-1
TGTGCCAGCAGGGGAACAGGGGCGATGAACACTGAAGCTTTCTTT
CASRGTGAMNTEAFF
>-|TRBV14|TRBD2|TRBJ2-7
TGTGCCAGCAGCCAAGGACTCCCTAGCGGGAGTTTCGCCAATTACTACGAGCAGTACTTC
CASSQGLPSGSFANYYEQYF